These 25 T cell receptor beta chains share one sample of origin, sequenced in a study of OX40 agonist ivuxolimab in advanced cancers. Measured with immunoSEQ multiplex PCR; TCRdb has only the in-frame clones, and not every one. The data contain about 70,000 clones, around four fifths of them seen just once; the ten biggest clones take up 5% to 6.5%. The input for sequencing was CD4+ or CD8+ T cells sorted from blood, taken in a trial of the OX40 agonist ivuxolimab. The receptors derive from an adult with an advanced solid tumor such as melanoma, head and neck, liver or kidney cancer.

The gene calls are TRBV5-1 and TRBJ2-5, with D possibly being TRBD2 (5 bases). The CDR3 loop spans 14 amino acids. In germline, CDR1 is SGHRS, CDR2 YFSETQ. V gave up 4 bases and J gave up 4 bases, with 14 bases separating them. The CDR3 reads CASSLDLTIETQYF. The CDR3 region has the DNA TGCGCCAGCAGCCTGGACTTAACTATAGAGACCCAGTACTTC.

This clone was found once. This sequence joins TRBV7-2 and TRBJ2-7, with D tentatively TRBD2 (6 bases). From germline, CDR1 is SGHTA and CDR2 FQGNSA. The CDR3 covers 15 residues. V was shortened by 2 bases and J by 0 bases, with 11 bases between the two germline ends. CDR3 coding DNA: TGTGCCAGCAGCTTAACGGGGGTCAACTCCTACGAGCAGTACTTC. Translated: CASSLTGVNSYEQYF.

The rearrangement uses TRBV5-6 and TRBJ1-2; D remains unclear. CDR1 and CDR2 (germline): SGHDT, YYEEEE. V lost 7 bases to trimming and J lost 3 bases, with 10 bases between them. The length of the CDR3 is 12 residues. The CDR3 DNA follows: TGTGCCAGCCTCCGTAGGGACTATGGCTACACCTTC. The encoded protein is CASLRRDYGYTF.

Only one count was recorded for this clone. The rearrangement uses TRBV5-6 and TRBJ2-3, with D unresolved. Germline CDR1 SGHDT, CDR2 YYEEEE. The CDR3 sequence is 11 residues long. The V end lost 5 bases, the J end lost 9 bases, and 10 bases lay between the germline ends. CDR3 in DNA: TGTGCCAGCAGTTTTTATCGGACGCAGTATTTT. Translated, it gives CASSFYRTQYF.

V usage is TRBV28 and J usage is TRBJ2-7, with 9 nucleotides matching TRBD2. CDR1 and CDR2 (germline): MDHEN, SYDVKM. This CDR3 is 15 amino acids long. Trimming at V came to 2 bases and at J to 1 base, leaving 3 bases not matched to a gene. The CDR3 is CASSLAAGGSYEQYF. For the CDR3, the DNA is TGTGCCAGCAGTTTAGCGGCGGGAGGGTCCTACGAGCAGTACTTC.

The J gene is TRBJ1-5, the V gene TRBV18; no clear D. Germline V gives CDR1 KGHSH, CDR2 LQKENI. The V gene lost 2 bases and the J gene lost 4 bases, with 12 bases spanning the gap. This CDR3 contains 15 residues. CDR3 in amino acids: CASSPESSSNQPQHF. In DNA, the CDR3 is TGTGCCAGCTCACCAGAGTCTAGCTCAAATCAGCCCCAGCATTTT.

The chain carries TRBV19 and TRBJ2-1; 13 positions match TRBD2. The CDR3 has 16 residues. Looked up from germline, CDR1 is LNHDA and CDR2 is SQIVND (reference sequence). The junction had 4 bases not matched to a gene; V was cut back by 4 bases and J by 4 bases. The CDR3 region has the DNA TGTGCCAGTAGTAGGACTAGCGGGGGATTATACAATGAGCAGTTCTTC. It encodes CASSRTSGGLYNEQFF.

V gene TRBV29-1 combines with J gene TRBJ1-2; D is unresolved. CDR3 length equals 13 residues. V was shortened by 5 bases and J by 1 base, with 11 bases between the two germline ends. The germline CDR1 and CDR2 sequences are SQVTM and ANQGSEA. CDR3 DNA sequence: TGCAGCGTTCTGGAGGGTGGTAACTATGGCTACACCTTC. Amino acid sequence: CSVLEGGNYGYTF.

The sample holds a few counts of this clone. The chain recombines TRBV4-2 with TRBJ2-2; 9 bases are a match to TRBD2. The CDR3 covers 19 residues. Germline CDR1 is LGHNA and CDR2 is YNFKEQ. The V segment lost 1 base and the J segment 6 bases; nucleotides outside the gene matches: 15. The CDR3 sequence: CASSQVGLGGTSYPGELFF. Written as DNA, the CDR3 is TGTGCCAGCAGCCAAGTCGGTTTGGGAGGGACTAGCTACCCCGGGGAGCTGTTTTTT.

This rearrangement joins TRBV4-3 to TRBJ2-1, with a possible D match to TRBD2 (7 bases). This CDR3 contains 22 residues. Germline V CDR1 and CDR2: LGHNA, YSLEER. The V end lost 0 bases, the J end lost 0 bases, and 27 bases lay between the germline ends. CDR3 in amino acids: CASSQEGGGSGLFSSSYNEQFF. DNA of the CDR3: TGCGCCAGCAGCCAAGAAGGGGGGGGTAGCGGACTTTTTTCTAGCTCCTACAATGAGCAGTTCTTC.

This clone was detected only once. The chain combines TRBV7-2 with TRBJ2-7; TRBD2 agrees at 8 bases. The CDR3 contains 14 residues. Germline loops: CDR1 SGHTA, CDR2 FQGNSA. Losses at the gene ends were 3 bases for V and 2 bases for J; bases not matched to a gene: 3. The CDR3 DNA reads TGTGCCAGCAGCTTGGCTAGCGGGCCCTACGAGCAGTACTTC. Translated: CASSLASGPYEQYF.

This clone was observed a single time. J is TRBJ1-4 and V is TRBV9; 8 bases are a match to TRBD1. Germline V lookup: CDR1 SGDLS, CDR2 YYNGEE. The CDR3 contains 16 residues. V shed 2 bases, J shed 8 bases, and the junction held 11 bases outside the gene matches. The CDR3 sequence: CASSVAAGTGGEKLFF. The CDR3 nucleotides read TGTGCCAGCAGCGTGGCCGCAGGGACAGGTGGGGAAAAACTGTTTTTT.

The V call is TRBV4-2, the J call TRBJ1-2; unclear D gene. The CDR3 totals 14 residues. Germline V gene lookup returns CDR1 LGHNA and CDR2 YNFKEQ. Trimming shortened V by 2 bases and J by 7 bases, and 14 bases separated the two germline ends. CDR3 nucleotides: TGTGCCAGCAGCCAAAGTGGGGATAGCTTTGGCTACACCTTC. Translation gives CASSQSGDSFGYTF.

This clone was recorded at least ten times. The rearrangement links TRBV5-6 to TRBJ2-7; the match to TRBD1 covers 8 bases. V shed 3 bases, J shed 0 bases, and the junction held 2 bases outside the gene matches. The CDR3 length is 14 residues. Looked up from germline, CDR1 is SGHDT and CDR2 is YYEEEE. The CDR3, as DNA: TGTGCCAGCAGCTGGACAGGGCCCTCCTACGAGCAGTACTTC. As protein: CASSWTGPSYEQYF.

The chain joins TRBV7-9 to TRBJ2-7, with D hard to call. Per the germline V gene, CDR1 is SEHNR and CDR2 is FQNEAQ (reference sequence). With 3 bases removed from V and 0 bases from J, the gap between germline ends came to 6 bases. This CDR3 contains 13 residues. CDR3 in DNA: TGTGCCAGCAGCTTCCGAGCCTCCTACGAGCAGTACTTC. Its translation: CASSFRASYEQYF.

The V call is TRBV5-4, the J call TRBJ2-7; either TRBD1 or TRBD2 may fit D (7 bases each). Trimming pared 4 bases from V and 7 bases from J, leaving 18 bases between. Germline V gives CDR1 SGHNT, CDR2 YYREEE (reference sequence). The CDR3 is 14 amino acids. This chain's CDR3 is CASSRREGAEEQYF. CDR3 DNA sequence: TGTGCCAGCAGCCGCAGGGAGGGGGCGGAAGAGCAGTACTTC.

CDR3 in amino acids: CASSLERAEHGELFF. The CDR3, as DNA: TGTGCCAGCAGCTTGGAGCGGGCCGAACACGGGGAGCTGTTTTTT. The chain recombines TRBV5-6 with TRBJ2-2, with D perhaps matching TRBD2 (6 bases). The ends were cut back, 0 bases at V and 7 bases at J, with 13 bases in the middle. The CDR3 runs 15 residues. Germline CDR1 and CDR2: SGHDT and YYEEEE.

The V gene is TRBV10-3, the J gene TRBJ2-7; maybe TRBD1 (5 bases). V lost 6 bases and J lost 2, with 11 bases in between. The CDR3 has 13 residues. Per germline, CDR1 ENHRY and CDR2 SYGVKD. Here the CDR3 reads CAISSTDAYEQYF. The CDR3 DNA is TGTGCCATCAGCTCGACAGACGCCTACGAGCAGTACTTC.

This chain joins TRBV19 and TRBJ2-3; D possibly corresponds to TRBD2 (5 bases). Germline CDR1 reads LNHDA; CDR2 reads SQIVND (reference sequence). The CDR3 runs to 12 residues. The V end lost 8 bases, the J end lost 2 bases, and 8 bases lay between the germline ends. The CDR3 spells CASSGYTDTQYF. CDR3 DNA sequence: TGTGCCAGTTCGGGGTACACAGATACGCAGTATTTT.

The rearrangement links TRBV7-2 to TRBJ2-1; 12 bases are a match to TRBD2. CDR1 SGHTA and CDR2 FQGNSA come from the germline V gene. Trimming took 2 bases from V and 8 from J; bases not matched to a gene: 4. This CDR3 region has 15 residues. The CDR3 region is CASSLMASGGDEQFF. Here the CDR3 DNA reads TGTGCCAGCAGCTTAATGGCTAGCGGGGGGGATGAGCAGTTCTTC. Using reference TRBV7-2 and TRBJ2-1 for the parts outside the CDR3, the full variable domain is GAGVSQSPSNKVTEKGKDVELRCDPISGHTALYWYRQSLGQGLEFLIYFQGNSAPDKSGLPSDRFSAERTGGSVSTLTIQRTQQEDSAVYLCASSLMASGGDEQFFGPGTRLTVL.

This sequence joins TRBV19 and TRBJ1-6; D possibly corresponds to TRBD1 (5 bases). V was clipped by 7 bases and J by 9 bases, with 10 bases between them. Germline CDR1 LNHDA, CDR2 SQIVND (reference sequence). This CDR3 region has 12 residues. The CDR3 loop is CASTRGGSPLHF. CDR3 DNA sequence: TGTGCCAGTACCCGGGGGGGTTCACCCCTCCACTTT. Filled out from reference TRBV19 and TRBJ1-6, the complete variable domain reads DGGITQSPKYLFRKEGQNVTLSCEQNLNHDAMYWYRQDPGQGLRLIYYSQIVNDFQKGDIAEGYSVSREKKESFPLTVTSAQKNPTAFYLCASTRGGSPLHFGNGTRLTVT.

In its sample, this clone was seen a few times. This chain uses TRBV19 with TRBJ2-4; weak D call: TRBD1 (5 bases). The CDR3 extends over 14 amino acids. Trimming removed 2 bases at V and 3 bases at J, with 8 bases between. From germline, CDR1 is LNHDA and CDR2 SQIVND (reference sequence). The CDR3 nucleotides are TGTGCCAGTAGTATAACGCAGGGCAAAAACATTCAGTACTTC. Its translation is CASSITQGKNIQYF.

The chain couples TRBV2 to TRBJ2-3, with 7 bases identical to TRBD2. The CDR3 contains 16 residues. J lost 1 base, V lost 3 bases, and 7 bases had no gene match. Looked up from germline, CDR1 is SNHLY and CDR2 is FYNNEI. CDR3 sequence: CASSEISGARTDTQYF. CDR3 nucleotide sequence: TGTGCCAGCAGTGAGATCAGCGGGGCGCGCACAGATACGCAGTATTTT.

This chain uses TRBV5-1 with TRBJ2-2; the D gene is possibly TRBD2 (5 bases). The V end lost 2 bases, the J end lost 0 bases, and 14 bases lay between the germline ends. This CDR3 comprises 17 residues. Per the germline V gene, CDR1 is SGHRS and CDR2 is YFSETQ. The CDR3 DNA sequence: TGCGCCAGCAGCTTTTGGACGGGGAACACGAACACCGGGGAGCTGTTTTTT. Translating gives CASSFWTGNTNTGELFF.

The rearrangement joins TRBV28 to TRBJ2-7; 14 positions match TRBD2. V shed 0 bases and J 3 bases; nucleotides not matched to a gene: 4. The CDR3 has 17 residues. Germline CDR1 and CDR2: MDHEN and SYDVKM. Here the CDR3 reads CASSLWGLAGDIYEQYF. The CDR3 DNA reads TGTGCCAGCAGTTTATGGGGACTAGCGGGAGATATCTACGAGCAGTACTTC.